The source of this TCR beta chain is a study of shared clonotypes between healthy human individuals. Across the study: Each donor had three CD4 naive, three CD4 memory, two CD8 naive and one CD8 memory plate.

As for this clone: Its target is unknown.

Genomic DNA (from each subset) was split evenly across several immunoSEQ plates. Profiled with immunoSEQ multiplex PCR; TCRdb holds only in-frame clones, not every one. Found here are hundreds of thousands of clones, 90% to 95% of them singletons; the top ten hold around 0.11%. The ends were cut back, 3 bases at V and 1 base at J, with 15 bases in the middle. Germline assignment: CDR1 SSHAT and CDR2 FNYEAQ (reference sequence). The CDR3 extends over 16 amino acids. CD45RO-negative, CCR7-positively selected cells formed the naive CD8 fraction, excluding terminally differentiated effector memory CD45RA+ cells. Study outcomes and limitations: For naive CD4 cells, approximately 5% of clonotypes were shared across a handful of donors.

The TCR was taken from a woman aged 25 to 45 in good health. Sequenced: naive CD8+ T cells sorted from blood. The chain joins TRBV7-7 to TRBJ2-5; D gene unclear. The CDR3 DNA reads TGTGCCAGCAGCTTGGGTGATGTGTACAGCCAAGAGACCCAGTACTTC. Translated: CASSLGDVYSQETQYF.